The next 24 T cell receptor beta chains were all read from a single sample in a study of cytomegalovirus exposure and HLA in healthy donors. A multiplex PCR was run with 60 Vbeta primers and 13 Jbeta primers. The assay was immunoSEQ multiplex PCR, and TCRdb's table has in-frame clones only and misses some. The sample's table shows about 110,000 clones. Sequencing used PBMCs. The receptors were sampled from a man aged 30 to 39 in good health and CMV-seronegative.

The V and J genes are TRBV5-1 and TRBJ2-7; 12 bases match TRBD1. This CDR3 contains 14 residues. V lost 3 bases, J lost 5 bases, and 3 bases stayed unmatched. The germline V gene has CDR1 SGHRS and CDR2 YFSETQ. The CDR3 here is CASSSGTGGNEQYF. In DNA form, the CDR3 reads TGCGCCAGCAGCTCAGGGACAGGGGGCAACGAGCAGTACTTC.

For this clone: A junction boundary mismatches the germline segment, possibly from a read error. The gene calls are TRBV5-4 and TRBJ2-2; D possibly corresponds to TRBD2 (6 bases). The CDR3 has 15 amino acids. From germline, CDR1 is SGHNT and CDR2 YYREEE (reference sequence). Written as DNA, the CDR3 is TGTGCCAGCTTATTGGCAGGCTCGAACACCGGGGGGCTGTTTTTT. Amino acid sequence: CASLLAGSNTGGLFF.

The chain couples TRBV28 to TRBJ1-6; tentative D call: TRBD1 (5 bases). CDR1 MDHEN and CDR2 SYDVKM come from the germline V gene. The V and J ends lost 4 bases and 5 bases respectively, with 18 bases between them. The CDR3 length is 17 residues. CDR3 sequence reads: CASSYPTVGGHNSPLHF. Written as DNA, the CDR3 is TGTGCCAGCAGTTACCCGACAGTGGGGGGACATAATTCACCCCTCCACTTT.

This sequence joins TRBV4-1 and TRBJ2-7, with D uncertain. The CDR3 runs to 12 residues. Germline values: CDR1 MGHRA, CDR2 YSYEKL. V dropped 1 base and J dropped 4 bases, with 5 bases sitting between them. CDR3 coding DNA: TGCGCCAGCAGCCAAGGAGGATACGAGCAGTACTTC. Residues: CASSQGGYEQYF.

V and J are TRBV15 and TRBJ2-6; TRBD2 might be the D (6 bases). The V end lost 0 bases, the J end lost 0 bases, and 6 bases lay between the germline ends. CDR3 size: 16 residues. Germline V gene lookup returns CDR1 LNHNV and CDR2 YYDKDF (reference sequence). CDR3 in amino acids: CATSRDGGSGANVLTF. The CDR3 DNA is TGTGCCACCAGCAGAGACGGGGGCTCTGGGGCCAACGTCCTGACTTTC.

The chain is built from TRBV4-3 and TRBJ2-7, with D perhaps TRBD2 (5 bases). This CDR3 is built from 16 residues. From germline, CDR1 is LGHNA and CDR2 YSLEER. The V end was cut by 0 bases, the J end by 2 bases, with 14 bases between. This CDR3 reads CASSQDAGEGAYEQYF. Written as DNA, the CDR3 is TGCGCCAGCAGCCAAGACGCCGGGGAAGGAGCCTACGAGCAGTACTTC.

The rearrangement uses TRBV28 and TRBJ1-3; 10 bases are shared with TRBD1. Germline V lookup: CDR1 MDHEN, CDR2 SYDVKM. V lost 7 bases and J lost 4; bases outside the gene matches: 19. The CDR3 is made up of 19 amino acids. The CDR3 nucleotides read TGTGCCAGCACCGGACAATGGTCCGCCGGGACAGGGGACGGAAACACCATATATTTT. Translation: CASTGQWSAGTGDGNTIYF.

V usage is TRBV14 and J usage is TRBJ1-2; D remains ambiguous. The germline V gene encodes CDR1 SGHDN and CDR2 FVKESK. The CDR3 spans 15 residues. The ends were cut back, 0 bases at V and 8 bases at J, with 16 bases in the middle. CDR3 sequence reads: CASSQDLGTGEGYTF. As DNA, the CDR3 is TGTGCCAGCAGCCAAGATCTGGGTACGGGAGAGGGCTACACCTTC. Full variable domain (rest looked up from reference TRBV14 and TRBJ1-2): EAGVTQFPSHSVIEKGQTVTLRCDPISGHDNLYWYRRVMGKEIKFLLHFVKESKQDESGMPNNRFLAERTGGTYSTLKVQPAELEDSGVYFCASSQDLGTGEGYTFGSGTRLTVV.

The V gene is TRBV4-2, the J gene TRBJ1-2; 7 bases fit TRBD1. The CDR3 covers 13 residues. V lost 4 bases to trimming and J lost 7 bases; unmatched junction nucleotides: 6. Germline V gives CDR1 LGHNA, CDR2 YNFKEQ. CDR3 in amino acids: CASSPETGIGYTF. In DNA, the CDR3 is TGTGCCAGCAGCCCTGAGACAGGGATTGGCTACACCTTC.

The rearrangement links TRBV2 to TRBJ1-1; perhaps TRBD1 as D (5 bases). V shed 0 bases and J shed 3 bases, with 17 bases lying between them. The germline gives CDR1 SNHLY, CDR2 FYNNEI. The CDR3 has 17 residues. CDR3 region: CASSEALQGWFYTEAFF. The CDR3 nucleotides are TGTGCCAGCAGTGAAGCGCTGCAGGGTTGGTTTTACACTGAAGCTTTCTTT.

The chain employs TRBV13 and TRBJ1-3; no definite D call. The CDR3 length is 16 residues. V lost 0 bases and J 3 bases, leaving 12 bases between the germline ends. The V gene's germline CDR1 is PRHDT and CDR2 FYEKMQ (reference sequence). In DNA form, the CDR3 reads TGTGCCAGCAGCTTAGGAACCCGATCGGGTGGAAACACCATATATTTT. The encoded protein is CASSLGTRSGGNTIYF.

V usage is TRBV7-2 and J usage is TRBJ2-1; a weak D match, TRBD1 (6 bases). CDR3 length equals 14 residues. Trimming stripped 0 bases from V and 10 bases from J, with 13 bases between. Germline V gene sequence: CDR1 SGHTA, CDR2 FQGNSA. CDR3 DNA sequence: TGTGCCAGCAGCTTAGCCAAGACAGGAAACGAGCAGTTCTTC. Amino acid sequence: CASSLAKTGNEQFF.

This chain connects TRBV28 to TRBJ2-2; a weak D match, TRBD1 (5 bases). CDR1 and CDR2 from the germline V gene are MDHEN and SYDVKM. This CDR3 spans 16 amino acids. The V gene lost 2 bases and the J gene lost 2 bases, with 12 bases spanning the gap. The CDR3 nucleotides read TGTGCCAGCAGTTTAGGTACAGGTACCAACACCGGGGAGCTGTTTTTT. It specifies CASSLGTGTNTGELFF.

This chain joins TRBV6-1 and TRBJ1-6; tentative D call: TRBD1 (5 bases). The ends were cut back, 1 base at V and 14 bases at J, with 15 bases in the middle. The germline V gene has CDR1 MNHNS and CDR2 SASEGT. The CDR3 runs to 14 residues. The CDR3 region is CASSEGGETTTLHF. The CDR3, as DNA: TGTGCCAGCAGTGAAGGGGGGGAGACTACAACCCTCCACTTT.

The chain joins TRBV5-1 to TRBJ2-5, with D perhaps matching TRBD2 (5 bases). Trimming cost V 5 bases and J 5 bases, with 13 bases left between them. CDR3 length: 13 residues. Germline CDR1 and CDR2: SGHRS and YFSETQ. The CDR3 is CASSWTLRETQYF. The CDR3 DNA follows: TGCGCCAGCAGTTGGACTCTTCGGGAGACCCAGTACTTC. The variable domain in full, completed from reference TRBV5-1 and TRBJ2-5, reads KAGVTQTPRYLIKTRGQQVTLSCSPISGHRSVSWYQQTPGQGLQFLFEYFSETQRNKGNFPGRFSGRQFSNSRSEMNVSTLELGDSALYLCASSWTLRETQYFGPGTRLLVL.

The V call is TRBV5-6, the J call TRBJ2-7, with a possible D match to TRBD1 (6 bases). This CDR3 has 12 amino acids. From germline, CDR1 is SGHDT and CDR2 YYEEEE. This chain's CDR3 is CASSLRTAPLSV. The CDR3 DNA is TGTGCCAGCAGCTTGCGGACAGCCCCGCTCTCCGTC.

This chain uses TRBV4-1 with TRBJ1-4, with D hard to call. CDR1 is MGHRA and CDR2 is YSYEKL in the germline V gene. CDR3 length: 17 amino acids. Deletions cut 0 bases from V and 13 bases from J, with 24 bases between. Written as DNA, the CDR3 is TGCGCCAGCAGCCAAGAAAAGATTACTGGAGTAGAGGTAGGACTGTTTTTT. As protein: CASSQEKITGVEVGLFF.

This chain connects TRBV2 to TRBJ2-3; the match to TRBD2 covers 11 bases. In germline, CDR1 is SNHLY, CDR2 FYNNEI. The V and J ends lost 3 bases and 4 bases, in that order; junction bases with no gene match: 6. This CDR3 has 16 residues. The CDR3 nucleotides are TGTGCCAGCAGTGATGGCCTAGCGGGGGGCCCAGATACGCAGTATTTT. It encodes CASSDGLAGGPDTQYF.

This chain links TRBV12-5 with TRBJ1-2, with a tentative D call TRBD1 (5 bases). Looked up from germline, CDR1 is LGHNT and CDR2 is FRNRAP. CDR3 length: 14 amino acids. Trimming took off 3 bases at V and 7 bases at J, with 15 bases between the two ends. In DNA, the CDR3 is TGTGCTAGTGGTTTAGGCAGGGTCCTGGTTGGCTACACCTTC. As protein: CASGLGRVLVGYTF.

This sequence joins TRBV7-8 and TRBJ1-1; maybe TRBD1 (5 bases). V gave up 7 bases and J gave up 1 base, with 13 bases separating them. The CDR3 contains 14 residues. CDR1 is SGHVS and CDR2 is FQNEAQ in the germline V gene. The CDR3 DNA follows: TGTGCCAGCAACCCAAGAACAGGGAACACTGAAGCTTTCTTT. Protein product: CASNPRTGNTEAFF.

This chain joins TRBV12-5 and TRBJ1-5; perhaps TRBD1 as D (5 bases). Germline V gene data show CDR1 as LGHNT and CDR2 as FRNRAP. The CDR3 has 14 amino acids. V lost 8 bases, J lost 2 bases, and 13 bases lay in between. CDR3: CASLRDPGNQPQHF. In nucleotides, the CDR3 is TGTGCTAGTCTGCGGGACCCGGGCAATCAGCCCCAGCATTTT.

The rearrangement uses TRBV19 and TRBJ2-4, with 7 bases identical to TRBD1. V gave up 5 bases and J gave up 6 bases; unmatched junction bases: 13. The length of the CDR3 is 16 residues. Germline loops: CDR1 LNHDA, CDR2 SQIVND (reference sequence). This CDR3 reads CASSLTGEGPRNIQYF. CDR3 nucleotides: TGTGCCAGTAGTCTTACAGGGGAAGGGCCAAGAAACATTCAGTACTTC.

This rearrangement joins TRBV7-2 to TRBJ1-1, with 10 nucleotides matching TRBD1. Germline CDR1 SGHTA, CDR2 FQGNSA. The ends lost 5 bases at V and 4 bases at J; junction bases unmatched: 7. The CDR3 has 15 amino acids. Here the CDR3 reads CASSPPTGGGTEAFF. The DNA of the CDR3 is TGTGCCAGCAGCCCTCCGACAGGGGGCGGCACTGAAGCTTTCTTT.

For this clone: Within the sample, other DNA sequences also encode this same CDR3. The genes are TRBV6-5 and TRBJ1-1; D is unresolved. CDR3 length equals 13 residues. Germline V lookup: CDR1 MNHEY, CDR2 SVGAGI. V shed 5 bases and J shed 0 bases, with 7 bases lying between them. For the CDR3, the DNA is TGTGCCAGCAGTCCAACGGTGAACACTGAAGCTTTCTTT. Translation: CASSPTVNTEAFF.